Listed below are T cell receptor beta chains from one sample, sequenced in a study of T cell responses to AZD1222 COVID-19 vaccine. The table came from immunoSEQ multiplex PCR; TCRdb's copy has only in-frame clones and leaves some out. Of under 150,000 clones listed, about 90% are singletons. This specimen consisted of peripheral blood, obtained on day 0 of AZD1222 vaccination. The receptors were gathered from an adult in good health. Each CDR3 is given with its conserved first and last residue. Fields, in order: V gene, J gene, D gene, CDR3 protein. A D gene is named only where the DNA matches it firmly.

>TRBV28|TRBJ1-2|TRBD1
CASSFPRQGFYGYTF
>TRBV28|TRBJ2-7|-
CASSLAPGSTLGEQYF
>TRBV5-6|TRBJ1-1|-
CASSLSRNTEAFF
>TRBV2|TRBJ2-3|-
CASSEGTFTSTDTQYF
>TRBV5-4|TRBJ1-1|TRBD1
CASSLGQGEVAFF
>TRBV15|TRBJ1-2|-
CATSRDGLYYGYTF
>TRBV28|TRBJ2-7|-
CASRWGVSYEQYF
>TRBV27|TRBJ1-2|-
CASSPSGRRYTF
>TRBV5-4|TRBJ1-1|TRBD1
CASSDRGPNTEAFF
>TRBV9|TRBJ1-1|TRBD1
CASSVGGGTGTKETEAFF
>TRBV28|TRBJ1-2|TRBD1
CATGTGGRAMGYTF